Shown below are 20 T cell receptor beta chains from a single sample sequenced in a study of CD8 T cells in ankylosing spondylitis. TCRdb reprocessed the 5' RACE reads with MiXCR, giving one entry per CDR3 protein. Here the sample spans 45,000 or so distinct CDR3 sequences, 8% to 13% being singletons. The sequenced material came from blood, either unsorted or a sorted T cell fraction (not recorded which). Receptor source: a male donor with ankylosing spondylitis or in good health (not recorded which).

The table lists this clonotype with many counts. The chain links TRBV9 to TRBJ1-6; the D gene is possibly TRBD1 (6 bases). CDR1 is SGDLS and CDR2 is YYNGEE in the germline V gene. V lost 4 bases, J lost 9 bases, and 14 bases lay in between. The CDR3 totals 14 residues. CDR3 sequence: CASSPEGGRSPLHF. CDR3 coding DNA: TGTGCCAGCAGCCCGGAGGGGGGGCGTTCACCCCTCCACTTT. The variable domain in full, with the rest retrieved from reference TRBV9 and TRBJ1-6, is DSGVTQTPKHLITATGQRVTLRCSPRSGDLSVYWYQQSLDQGLQFLIQYYNGEERAKGNILERFSAQQFPDLHSELNLSSLELGDSALYFCASSPEGGRSPLHFGNGTRLTVT.

At least ten counts were recorded for this clonotype. The J gene is TRBJ2-1, the V gene TRBV25-1, with D perhaps matching TRBD1 or TRBD2 (5 bases each). The length of the CDR3 is 15 residues. V was pared by 4 bases and J by 2 bases, with 12 bases between. The germline gives CDR1 MGHDK, CDR2 SYGVNS. CDR3 sequence: CASSGTGLTYNEQFF. CDR3 sequence (DNA): TGTGCCAGCAGTGGAACGGGGCTTACCTACAATGAGCAGTTCTTC.

This clonotype was recorded many times. V is TRBV5-1 and J is TRBJ2-5, with D unresolved. This CDR3 contains 13 residues. Germline CDR1 and CDR2: SGHRS and YFSETQ. V lost 0 bases and J lost 4, with 7 bases in between. CDR3 nucleotide sequence: TGCGCCAGCAGCTTGGAGCCACTAGAGACCCAGTACTTC. This translates into CASSLEPLETQYF. The full variable domain, completed using reference TRBV5-1 and TRBJ2-5, is KAGVTQTPRYLIKTRGQQVTLSCSPISGHRSVSWYQQTPGQGLQFLFEYFSETQRNKGNFPGRFSGRQFSNSRSEMNVSTLELGDSALYLCASSLEPLETQYFGPGTRLLVL.

This clonotype was counted many times. The genes are TRBV7-2 and TRBJ1-1; D perhaps matches TRBD1 (5 bases). In germline, CDR1 is SGHTA, CDR2 FQGNSA. This CDR3 contains 15 residues. The V gene lost 3 bases and the J gene lost 0 bases, with 11 bases spanning the gap. The CDR3 DNA reads as TGTGCCAGCAGCTTGAGGGGACGTATGAACACTGAAGCTTTCTTT. This sequence encodes CASSLRGRMNTEAFF.

This clonotype was seen at least ten times. The gene calls are TRBV29-1 and TRBJ2-5; D not certain. Trimming cost V 3 bases and J 1 base, with 0 bases left between them. The CDR3 contains 10 residues. The V gene's germline CDR1 is SQVTM and CDR2 ANQGSEA. The CDR3 is CSVDQETQYF. In nucleotides, the CDR3 is TGCAGCGTTGACCAAGAGACCCAGTACTTC.

This clonotype appeared a few times. The gene calls are TRBV5-1 and TRBJ1-4, with D tentatively TRBD1 (5 bases). The germline V and J ends were trimmed by 0 bases and 6 bases, with 12 bases remaining between them. Germline CDR1 is SGHRS and CDR2 is YFSETQ. This CDR3 comprises 15 residues. The CDR3 DNA sequence: TGCGCCAGCAGCTTGGGACCAGGGAGTGATGAAAAACTGTTTTTT. This codes for CASSLGPGSDEKLFF.

By frequency in the sample, this clonotype is medium-sized. V gene TRBV10-3 combines with J gene TRBJ2-1, with D possibly matching TRBD1 (6 bases). Trimming stripped 5 bases from V and 6 bases from J, with 8 bases between. The CDR3 extends over 12 amino acids. Per the germline V gene, CDR1 is ENHRY and CDR2 is SYGVKD. The CDR3 region is CAISRQANEQFF. The CDR3 DNA is TGTGCCATCAGTAGACAGGCCAATGAGCAGTTCTTC.

In this sample, this clonotype turned up a few times. Possible read error: a much larger clone is one base away. V gene TRBV5-1 combines with J gene TRBJ2-2; a weak D match, TRBD1 (5 bases). The CDR3 loop spans 13 amino acids. In germline, CDR1 is SGHRS, CDR2 YFSETQ. In nucleotides, the CDR3 is TGCACCAGCAGCTTGGGGCAGAAGGACCGGCTGTTTTTT. Residues: CTSSLGQKDRLFF.

This clonotype appeared many times. V and J are TRBV6-6 and TRBJ1-1; the match to TRBD1 covers 7 bases. This CDR3 is 13 amino acids long. CDR1 and CDR2 (germline): MNHNY, SVGAGI (reference sequence). V was clipped by 6 bases and J by 7 bases; unmatched bases: 8. The CDR3 coding sequence is TGTGCCAGCAGGGGGACAGCACCAAATGAAGCTTTCTTT. Amino acids: CASRGTAPNEAFF.

There are many counts of this clonotype. The chain combines TRBV5-5 with TRBJ1-1; a possible D gene is TRBD1 (5 bases). The V gene lost 1 base and the J gene lost 1 base, with 17 bases spanning the gap. Germline V CDR1 and CDR2: SGHKS, YYEKEE (reference sequence). The CDR3 is 17 residues long. The CDR3 reads CASSLTIPIRENTEAFF. CDR3 sequence (DNA): TGTGCCAGCAGCTTGACGATTCCAATCAGGGAGAACACTGAAGCTTTCTTT.

This clonotype was seen at least ten times. This chain connects TRBV4-2 to TRBJ1-1; D unclear. V dropped 4 bases and J dropped 3 bases, with 15 bases sitting between them. Germline V lookup: CDR1 LGHNA, CDR2 YNFKEQ. This CDR3 is 15 amino acids long. The CDR3, as DNA: TGTGCCAGCAGCCTTCTGACTCAACTCGACACTGAAGCTTTCTTT. Protein: CASSLLTQLDTEAFF.

This clonotype was picked up many times. The CDR3 reads CASSPTRGRLAGGPETQYF. DNA of the CDR3: TGTGCCAGCAGCCCGACCCGTGGTAGACTAGCGGGGGGGCCCGAGACCCAGTACTTC. The chain is built from TRBV7-8 and TRBJ2-5; the match to TRBD2 covers 14 bases. CDR3 length: 19 amino acids. Germline CDR1 reads SGHVS; CDR2 reads FQNEAQ. The junction had 16 bases not matched to a gene; V was cut back by 5 bases and J by 5 bases.

This clonotype was detected many times. CDR3 sequence reads: CASSQAARDSEIYGYTF. The CDR3 coding sequence is TGCGCCAGCAGCCAAGCTGCCCGGGACAGTGAGATTTATGGCTACACCTTC. The chain combines TRBV4-1 with TRBJ1-2, with 7 bases that match TRBD1. With V trimmed by 1 base and J by 5 bases, 13 bases remained unmatched. This CDR3 is built from 17 residues. Germline V CDR1 and CDR2: MGHRA, YSYEKL.

The chain links TRBV4-1 to TRBJ2-7; TRBD1 matches at 8 bases. The ends lost 0 bases at V and 4 bases at J; junction bases unmatched: 17. Germline V CDR1 and CDR2: MGHRA, YSYEKL. The length of the CDR3 is 19 residues. CDR3 sequence (DNA): TGCGCCAGCAGCCAAGATTCCGGAAATCAAGACAGGGGAAGGTACGAGCAGTACTTC. Residues: CASSQDSGNQDRGRYEQYF.

This clonotype was counted ten times or more. The chain couples TRBV12-3 or TRBV12-4 to TRBJ1-1; D is uncertain. V lost 3 bases and J 0 bases, leaving 8 bases between the germline ends. The CDR3 contains 14 residues. This chain's CDR3 is CASSFPPLNTEAFF. In DNA form, the CDR3 reads TGTGCCAGCAGTTTTCCGCCGCTGAACACTGAAGCTTTCTTT.

This clonotype has only one observation. The chain recombines TRBV7-9 with TRBJ1-1; D not certain. Germline lookup yields CDR1 SEHNR and CDR2 FQNEAQ (reference sequence). The V end lost 5 bases, the J end lost 1 base, and 11 bases lay between the germline ends. This CDR3 is 14 amino acids long. The CDR3: CASSAENTNTEAFF. The CDR3 nucleotides read TGTGCCAGCAGCGCCGAAAATACGAACACTGAAGCTTTCTTT.

There are many counts of this clonotype. This chain connects TRBV3-1 to TRBJ2-1, with D perhaps matching TRBD1 or TRBD2 (5 bases each). Germline lookup yields CDR1 LGHDT and CDR2 YNNKEL (reference sequence). V lost 0 bases to trimming and J lost 2 bases, with 8 bases between them. This CDR3 spans 15 amino acids. The CDR3: CASSQERGAYNEQFF. Written as DNA, the CDR3 is TGTGCCAGCAGCCAAGAAAGGGGAGCCTACAATGAGCAGTTCTTC.

This clonotype was observed many times. V and J are TRBV5-1 and TRBJ2-3; weak D call: TRBD2 (5 bases). V lost 0 bases and J lost 2, with 10 bases in between. From germline, CDR1 is SGHRS and CDR2 YFSETQ. The CDR3 has 15 residues. CDR3 coding DNA: TGCGCCAGCAGCTTGGGCGCCCGGGACACAGATACGCAGTATTTT. Protein product: CASSLGARDTDTQYF.

This clonotype came up many times. The V call is TRBV5-1, the J call TRBJ2-2; D unclear. The V and J ends lost 6 bases and 0 bases respectively, with 12 bases between them. The V gene's germline CDR1 is SGHRS and CDR2 YFSETQ. This CDR3 region has 15 residues. The CDR3 sequence is CASKTQTTNTGELFF. The CDR3 DNA reads as TGCGCCAGCAAAACACAGACGACGAACACCGGGGAGCTGTTTTTT.

This clonotype was recorded a few times. The chain recombines TRBV11-2 with TRBJ2-2; no clear D gene. Per germline, CDR1 SGHAT and CDR2 FQNNGV. The CDR3 runs 11 residues. With 5 bases removed from V and 6 bases from J, the gap between germline ends came to 4 bases. The CDR3 DNA follows: TGTGCCAGCAGCACCGCCGGGGAGCTGTTTTTT. It translates to CASSTAGELFF.